A single sample gave rise to the 8 T cell receptor beta chains below, sequenced in a study of early T cells in non-severe SARS-CoV-2 infection. TCRdb independently ran MiXCR on the 5' RACE reads; one entry per CDR3 protein. The sample yields approximately 70,000 distinct CDR3 sequences, less than 15% seen once. Sequenced sample: whole blood. The receptors come from an adult who was a healthcare worker with PCR-confirmed SARS-CoV-2 infection or an uninfected control (not recorded which).

The chain carries TRBV9 and TRBJ2-3; 11 nucleotides match TRBD2. The V gene's germline CDR1 is SGDLS and CDR2 YYNGEE. This CDR3 contains 16 residues. With 4 bases clipped from V and 7 bases from J, the junction kept 11 bases outside the gene matches. For the CDR3, the DNA is TGTGCCAGCAGCCCAGGAGGGCTAGCGGGGGGTAATACGCAGTATTTT. This sequence encodes CASSPGGLAGGNTQYF.

This clonotype was counted ten times or more. DNA of the CDR3: TGCAGCGTGGCTACGCTAAGGACAGGGTCGTATAGGGCCGATGAGCAGTTCTTC. This translates into CSVATLRTGSYRADEQFF. The chain is built from TRBV29-1 and TRBJ2-1, with 8 bases fitting TRBD1. The V segment lost 6 bases and the J segment 8 bases; nucleotides outside the gene matches: 24. This CDR3 region has 18 residues. CDR1 is SQVTM, CDR2 ANQGSEA, per germline.

This clonotype was recorded a few times. The rearrangement links TRBV27 to TRBJ2-2, with TRBD1 as a possible D gene (6 bases). The germline V gene encodes CDR1 MNHEY and CDR2 SMNVEV (reference sequence). The V gene lost 5 bases and the J gene lost 2 bases, with 12 bases spanning the gap. CDR3 length: 15 residues. This CDR3 reads CASSQVRGNTGELFF. The CDR3 DNA sequence: TGTGCCAGCAGTCAAGTCAGGGGTAACACCGGGGAGCTGTTTTTT.

This clonotype showed up just a few times. The chain links TRBV7-3 to TRBJ2-1; TRBD2 aligns across 10 bases. The CDR3 is 15 residues long. Germline V gene data show CDR1 as SGHTA and CDR2 as FQGTGA. Losses at the gene ends were 6 bases for V and 4 bases for J; bases not matched to a gene: 6. Here the CDR3 reads CASSSSGSPYNEQFF. In DNA form, the CDR3 reads TGTGCCAGCAGTTCTAGCGGGAGTCCTTACAATGAGCAGTTCTTC.

This clonotype was detected a few times. The rearrangement links TRBV7-9 to TRBJ2-3; D is possibly TRBD1 (6 bases). Trimming took 2 bases from V and 2 from J, leaving 11 bases between them. CDR1 and CDR2 from the germline V gene are SEHNR and FQNEAQ (reference sequence). The CDR3 runs 15 residues. The CDR3 sequence is CASSLRDIPTDTQYF. In DNA, the CDR3 is TGTGCCAGCAGCTTACGGGACATTCCCACAGATACGCAGTATTTT.

This clonotype was seen at least ten times. V usage is TRBV25-1 and J usage is TRBJ2-1; D call uncertain. This CDR3 region has 11 residues. V dropped 4 bases and J dropped 14 bases, with 12 bases sitting between them. Germline CDR1 reads MGHDK; CDR2 reads SYGVNS. The CDR3 loop reads CASSVRLTEFF. As DNA, the CDR3 is TGTGCCAGCAGTGTACGTCTTACGGAGTTCTTC.

The chain carries TRBV19 and TRBJ1-5; the match to TRBD1 covers 7 bases. Per the germline V gene, CDR1 is LNHDA and CDR2 is SQIVND (reference sequence). The CDR3 is made up of 15 amino acids. V was clipped by 1 base and J by 5 bases; unmatched bases: 5. The CDR3 DNA is TGTGCCAGTAGTATAGCGGGACAGCTTTATCAGCCCCAGCATTTT. It specifies CASSIAGQLYQPQHF.

The sample holds many counts of this clonotype. The V call is TRBV29-1, the J call TRBJ1-1, with TRBD1 matching 9 bases. V shed 8 bases, J shed 5 bases, and the junction held 9 bases outside the gene matches. CDR1 SQVTM and CDR2 ANQGSEA come from the germline V gene. CDR3 size: 13 residues. DNA of the CDR3: TGCAGCTCGCAGACAGGGGGAGGGACTGAAGCTTTCTTT. Protein product: CSSQTGGGTEAFF.